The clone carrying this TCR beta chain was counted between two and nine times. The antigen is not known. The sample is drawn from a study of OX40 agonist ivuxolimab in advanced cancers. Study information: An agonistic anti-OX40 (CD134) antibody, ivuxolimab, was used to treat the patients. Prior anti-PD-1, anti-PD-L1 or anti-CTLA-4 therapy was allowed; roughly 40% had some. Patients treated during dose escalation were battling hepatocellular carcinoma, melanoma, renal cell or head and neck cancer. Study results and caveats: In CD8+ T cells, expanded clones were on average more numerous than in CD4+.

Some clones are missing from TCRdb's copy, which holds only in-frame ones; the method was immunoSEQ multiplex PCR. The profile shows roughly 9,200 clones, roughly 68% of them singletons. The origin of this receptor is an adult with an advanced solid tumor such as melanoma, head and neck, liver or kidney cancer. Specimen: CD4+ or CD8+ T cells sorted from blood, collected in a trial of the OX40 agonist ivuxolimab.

The CDR3 loop is CASSVEAGGPRTGELFF. The CDR3 DNA sequence: TGTGCCAGCAGCGTAGAGGCGGGAGGGCCTCGGACCGGGGAGCTGTTTTTT. The rearrangement uses TRBV9 and TRBJ2-2, with 9 bases lining up with TRBD2. Germline V gives CDR1 SGDLS, CDR2 YYNGEE. CDR3 size: 17 residues. Trimming removed 0 bases from V and 5 bases from J; junction bases left unmatched: 8.